This T cell receptor beta chain derives from a study of blood T cell repertoires in COVID-19. The method was immunoSEQ multiplex PCR; TCRdb's version includes in-frame clones alone and lacks a portion of them. The table records 50,000 to 70,000 clones, more than 70% of them present only once. Germline V gives CDR1 SGHDN, CDR2 FVKESK. The ends were cut back, 4 bases at V and 8 bases at J, with 17 bases in the middle. This CDR3 contains 15 residues. The sequencing sample was made of peripheral blood. The source is a man aged 50 or older with active COVID-19. The rearrangement uses TRBV14 and TRBJ1-4; tentatively, D is TRBD1 (6 bases). The CDR3 here is CASSLAGRQGEKLFF. DNA of the CDR3: TGTGCCAGCAGCCTTGCCGGGCGGCAGGGGGAAAAACTGTTTTTT.